This TCR beta chain derives from a study of beta chain features in type 1 diabetes. Between the trimmed V and J ends, which lost 5 bases and 1 base, there was a span of 11 bases. The germline V gene encodes CDR1 KGHSH and CDR2 LQKENI. CDR3 length equals 14 residues. There was one heparinised blood draw per donor, averaging around 120 mL. Staining for CD45RO/CCR7/CD25/CD127/CD95/CD27 allowed sorting of CD4+ naive, central memory, regulatory and stem cell-like memory cells. Findings of the study overall: TCRB CDR3s from Type 1 diabetes patients were moderately but significantly shorter in all four CD4+ subsets. Fewer junction insertions and more nucleotide deletions appeared in type 1 diabetes patients.

About this clone: The antigen is not known.

Expressed TCRB transcripts were sequenced because the entire RNA isolate underwent reverse transcription. The table came from immunoSEQ multiplex PCR; TCRdb's copy has only in-frame clones and leaves some out. Of 110,000 to 150,000 clones listed, approximately 9.8% are singletons. This receptor was identified in a woman between 40 and 55 years old in good health. The specimen was central memory CD4+ T cells from blood. The genes are TRBV18 and TRBJ2-5; TRBD1 might be the D (6 bases). DNA of the CDR3: TGTGCCAGCTCAGCATTACAGGGCCAAGAGACCCAGTACTTC. Translating gives CASSALQGQETQYF.